A selection of T cell receptor beta chains follows, all from one sample in a study of Tregs in tolerant kidney transplant recipients. Some clones are missing from TCRdb's copy, which holds only in-frame ones; the method was immunoSEQ multiplex PCR. The sample holds around 66,000 clones; roughly 88% are singletons and the top ten take 2.1%. The material was Tregs from blood, obtained before the transplant. The source of these receptors is a human donor who received a combined kidney and bone marrow transplant. Each CDR3 is given with its conserved first and last residue. Fields, in order: J gene, V gene, clone size, D gene, CDR3 protein, CDR3 DNA. The D gene is left open where the match is weak. Part of the rows lack a size; the others show once, few, many or a class for expanded clones.

J: TRBJ2-7
V: TRBV4-2
size: .
D: .
CDR3: CASSQDLRGLSHEQYF
DNA: TGTGCCAGCAGCCAAGATCTGCGAGGGTTATCCCACGAGCAGTACTTC

J: TRBJ1-1
V: TRBV5-1
size: few
D: .
CDR3: CASSLGPRDTEAFF
DNA: TGCGCCAGCAGCTTGGGGCCCAGGGACACTGAAGCTTTCTTT

J: TRBJ2-1
V: TRBV5-1
size: .
D: TRBD1
CDR3: CASSLTGEQFF
DNA: TGCGCCAGCAGTTTGACAGGGGAGCAGTTCTTC

J: TRBJ2-5
V: TRBV28
size: .
D: TRBD2
CDR3: CASSPRLAGVETQYF
DNA: TGTGCCAGCAGTCCAAGGCTAGCGGGAGTGGAGACCCAGTACTTC

J: TRBJ2-2
V: TRBV7-2
size: .
D: .
CDR3: CASSSPLVGRTGELFF
DNA: TGTGCCAGCAGCTCCCCGCTCGTGGGGCGGACCGGGGAGCTGTTTTTT

J: TRBJ1-5
V: TRBV29-1
size: .
D: .
CDR3: CSVSRDSNQPQHF
DNA: TGCAGCGTCTCCAGGGATAGCAATCAGCCCCAGCATTTT

J: TRBJ1-2
V: TRBV5-1
size: few
D: .
CDR3: CASSLDPGRTGYTF
DNA: TGCGCCAGCAGCTTGGATCCGGGGCGAACTGGCTACACCTTC

J: TRBJ2-5
V: TRBV10-3
size: .
D: .
CDR3: CAISESVAGPRGTQYF
DNA: TGTGCCATCAGTGAGTCGGTGGCAGGGCCTAGGGGGACCCAGTACTTC

J: TRBJ2-3
V: TRBV5-1
size: once
D: .
CDR3: CASSLTRSIDTQYF
DNA: TGCGCCAGCAGCTTGACAAGGTCCATAGATACGCAGTATTTT

J: TRBJ1-1
V: TRBV2
size: .
D: .
CDR3: CASTKGENTEAFF
DNA: TGTGCCAGCACCAAGGGGGAGAACACTGAAGCTTTCTTT

J: TRBJ1-5
V: TRBV19
size: .
D: .
CDR3: CASSVGTPKGNQPQHF
DNA: TGTGCCAGTAGCGTTGGGACCCCAAAGGGCAATCAGCCCCAGCATTTT

J: TRBJ2-7
V: TRBV29-1
size: .
D: .
CDR3: CSVAKWSSYEQYF
DNA: TGCAGCGTTGCTAAATGGAGCTCCTACGAGCAGTACTTC

J: TRBJ2-5
V: TRBV5-1
size: .
D: .
CDR3: CASSLVGGTETQYF
DNA: TGCGCCAGCAGCTTGGTTGGAGGGACGGAGACCCAGTACTTC

J: TRBJ2-1
V: TRBV28
size: .
D: TRBD2
CDR3: CASSLMASGSYNEQFF
DNA: TGTGCCAGCAGTTTAATGGCTAGCGGGTCCTACAATGAGCAGTTCTTC

J: TRBJ2-1
V: TRBV28
size: .
D: TRBD2
CDR3: CASSLRKAGGTYNEQFF
DNA: TGTGCCAGCAGTCTCCGGAAAGCGGGAGGAACCTACAATGAGCAGTTCTTC

J: TRBJ2-1
V: TRBV10-3
size: .
D: TRBD2
CDR3: CAISESGASGAEQFF
DNA: TGTGCCATCAGTGAGTCCGGAGCTAGCGGGGCTGAGCAGTTCTTC

J: TRBJ2-2
V: TRBV5-1
size: once
D: .
CDR3: CASSLEGGELFF
DNA: TGCGCCAGCAGCTTGGAGGGCGGGGAGCTGTTTTTT

J: TRBJ1-1
V: TRBV12-5
size: .
D: .
CDR3: CASGADTEAFF
DNA: TGTGCTAGTGGTGCGGACACTGAAGCTTTCTTT

J: TRBJ2-3
V: TRBV6-6
size: .
D: .
CDR3: CASSPSLGADTQYF
DNA: TGTGCCAGCAGTCCTTCCTTGGGGGCAGATACGCAGTATTTT

J: TRBJ2-3
V: TRBV4-3
size: few
D: TRBD2
CDR3: CASSQGRGAQYF
DNA: TGCGCCAGCAGCCAAGGACGGGGGGCGCAGTATTTT